These T cell receptor beta chains were read from a single sample in a study of blood T cell repertoires in COVID-19. Only in-frame clones appear in the TCRdb table, and some are missing; sequencing was by immunoSEQ multiplex PCR. The table has hundreds of thousands of clones, approximately 89% seen once; the top ten hold 7.8%. The sequenced material came from peripheral blood. The receptors were sampled from a woman between 45 and 65 years old who had recovered from COVID-19. The conserved cysteine and the conserved F or W are not part of the CDR3 here. D genes are given only for firm matches. Clone size is stated in some rows and not others, as once, few, many or a class when expanded.

cdr3_aa | clone_size | v_call | d_call | j_call
ASSRDRGDWQPQH | few | TRBV2 | TRBD1 | TRBJ1-5
ASSYLAGDHEQF | - | TRBV5-1 | TRBD2 | TRBJ2-1
ASSLGGLSTDTQY | once | TRBV7-2 | TRBD1 | TRBJ2-3
ASSLEGGGGRGNQPQH | - | TRBV28 | - | TRBJ1-5
ASLGLGATEAF | few | TRBV19 | - | TRBJ1-1
ASSSRAENTGELF | - | TRBV6-5 | - | TRBJ2-2
ASSLLARSSYNEQF | - | TRBV7-8 | - | TRBJ2-1
ASSYSRGTSSYNSPLH | - | TRBV27 | - | TRBJ1-6
ASSSPGTSGRKGTGELF | - | TRBV6-2/TRBV6-3 | TRBD2 | TRBJ2-2
AWSVPSRYEQY | few | TRBV30 | - | TRBJ2-7
ASTLGQGVSYEQY | - | TRBV2 | TRBD1 | TRBJ2-7
ASGRWDRED | - | TRBV28 | TRBD1 | TRBJ2-7
ASSPFLRIREQF | - | TRBV19 | - | TRBJ2-1
ASSYWASGLRDTQY | once | TRBV6-6 | TRBD2 | TRBJ2-3
ASSRTGTGGHEQY | - | TRBV28 | TRBD1 | TRBJ2-7
ASSVGASTSGRAYEQY | - | TRBV9 | TRBD2 | TRBJ2-7
ASSLVSGVETQY | - | TRBV5-1 | - | TRBJ2-5
ASSLAGSNEKLF | - | TRBV11-2 | - | TRBJ1-4
SAFQGRELF | - | TRBV20-1 | - | TRBJ2-2
ASSLGQGHGYT | - | TRBV5-6 | TRBD1 | TRBJ1-2
AWSPQGYEAF | - | TRBV30 | TRBD1 | TRBJ1-1
ASSRDRPYEQY | - | TRBV11-2 | TRBD1 | TRBJ2-7
SVDIGDRGHGYT | - | TRBV29-1 | TRBD1 | TRBJ1-2
ASSLSWNTGELF | - | TRBV28 | - | TRBJ2-2
SVEWGTFFQANYGYT | - | TRBV29-1 | - | TRBJ1-2
ASSGQGSVSDTQY | - | TRBV2 | TRBD1 | TRBJ2-3
AGGFSGNTIY | - | TRBV6-5 | - | TRBJ1-3
ASSFSINEQF | - | TRBV5-4 | - | TRBJ2-1
ASSHRDRVYEQY | - | TRBV13 | TRBD1 | TRBJ2-7
ASSMGVAGAYEQY | - | TRBV7-7 | TRBD2 | TRBJ2-7
ASSFGGRYEQY | - | TRBV7-2 | - | TRBJ2-7
ASSLTGSFSLTNRVLINEQY | - | TRBV13 | - | TRBJ2-7
ASSFDPREETQY | - | TRBV7-9 | - | TRBJ2-5
ASESGQGTDTQY | few | TRBV19 | TRBD1 | TRBJ2-3
ASSIRVGGNQPQH | - | TRBV19 | - | TRBJ1-5
ASSLADLAGVSGETQY | - | TRBV7-2 | TRBD2 | TRBJ2-5
ASGQHTGELF | - | TRBV9 | - | TRBJ2-2
SATSGHEQY | - | TRBV20-1 | - | TRBJ2-7
ASSLDLTRETQY | - | TRBV11-2 | - | TRBJ2-5
ASSQGPSADTQY | - | TRBV3-1/TRBV3-2 | - | TRBJ2-3
ASSSRLADSTDTQY | - | TRBV27 | TRBD2 | TRBJ2-3
SVPVIVGGDEQF | - | TRBV29-1 | TRBD1 | TRBJ2-1
ASSPPMGQGSYT | - | TRBV28 | TRBD1 | TRBJ1-2
ASSPPRWASGNYNEQF | - | TRBV7-2 | TRBD2 | TRBJ2-1
ASSLGLQETQY | once | TRBV7-2 | - | TRBJ2-5
ASSVDPSGGARETQY | - | TRBV9 | TRBD2 | TRBJ2-5
ATETGTGGYEQY | - | TRBV7-9 | TRBD1 | TRBJ2-7
ASSRGTGGYEQY | - | TRBV13 | TRBD1 | TRBJ2-7
ASTSMSSYNSPLH | - | TRBV19 | - | TRBJ1-6
ASSPRGQGHEQY | few | TRBV18 | TRBD1 | TRBJ2-7
ASRRQGQSPLH | - | TRBV19 | TRBD1 | TRBJ1-6
ASSQVVTANNEQF | - | TRBV4-3 | - | TRBJ2-1
ASSRAGLNNEQF | - | TRBV11-3 | TRBD2 | TRBJ2-1
ASSPLGAGEWSPLH | - | TRBV4-1 | - | TRBJ1-6
ASSQGHSTNEKLF | few | TRBV5-1 | - | TRBJ1-4
ASSPMSVRDGYT | - | TRBV11-2 | - | TRBJ1-2
AWSVHRGSNHPRAEAF | once | TRBV30 | - | TRBJ1-1